These 30 T cell receptor beta chains share one sample of origin, sequenced in a study of blood T cell repertoires in COVID-19. Profiled with immunoSEQ multiplex PCR; TCRdb holds only in-frame clones, not every one. The sample gives about 250,000 clones, 65% to 85% of which show up once; around 16% is in the top ten. The sample comprised peripheral blood. These receptors originate from a person aged 65 to 85 with COVID-19, enrolled during active disease.

V is TRBV24-1 and J is TRBJ1-1; D ambiguous. Germline V gene lookup returns CDR1 KGHDR and CDR2 SFDVKD. Trimming left V 7 bases short and J 7 bases short, with 15 bases between. The CDR3 is made up of 13 amino acids. This chain's CDR3 is CATRGNSLNEAFF. Here the CDR3 DNA reads TGTGCCACCAGGGGTAACAGCCTAAATGAAGCTTTCTTT.

The chain is built from TRBV7-2 and TRBJ2-3; 8 bases align to TRBD2. The CDR3 loop spans 16 amino acids. Germline CDR1 reads SGHTA; CDR2 reads FQGNSA. Trimming took 4 bases from V and 1 from J; bases not matched to a gene: 7. The CDR3 loop is CASSSRGGLGTDTQYF. The CDR3, as DNA: TGTGCCAGCAGCTCCCGCGGGGGGCTGGGCACAGATACGCAGTATTTT.

This clone was counted only a few times. The chain joins TRBV15 to TRBJ1-2; D gene uncertain. The CDR3 consists of 17 residues. Trimming left V 0 bases short and J 4 bases short, with 18 bases between. Germline-derived CDR1 and CDR2 are LNHNV and YYDKDF (reference sequence). This CDR3 is CATSRDEGGRLVYGYTF. The CDR3, as DNA: TGTGCCACCAGCAGAGATGAAGGAGGGAGGTTAGTCTATGGCTACACCTTC.

CDR3 residues: CASSFTVDTEAFF. The CDR3 DNA reads as TGTGCCAGCAGTTTTACAGTTGACACTGAAGCTTTCTTT. The chain combines TRBV6-2 or TRBV6-3 with TRBJ1-1; D not certain. Germline V CDR1 and CDR2: MNHEY, SVGEGT. The CDR3 sequence is 13 residues long. V lost 4 bases to trimming and J lost 3 bases, with 9 bases between them.

The table lists this clone with a count of one. V and J are TRBV2 and TRBJ2-7; tentatively, D is TRBD2 (6 bases). In germline, CDR1 is SNHLY, CDR2 FYNNEI. The V end was cut by 8 bases, the J end by 0 bases, with 17 bases between. The CDR3 consists of 15 residues. CDR3 amino acids: CASGGTGPYSYEQYF. CDR3 DNA: TGTGCCAGCGGGGGGACGGGGCCCTACTCCTACGAGCAGTACTTC.

The V gene is TRBV7-9, the J gene TRBJ1-1; D unclear. Germline loops: CDR1 SEHNR, CDR2 FQNEAQ (reference sequence). This CDR3 has 13 amino acids. Trimming removed 6 bases at V and 6 bases at J, with 14 bases between. CDR3 amino acids: CASSLDRGPEAFF. The CDR3 DNA follows: TGTGCCAGCAGTCTAGACCGAGGGCCTGAAGCTTTCTTT.

The chain couples TRBV28 to TRBJ1-2, with D unclear. The V end lost 10 bases, the J end lost 5 bases, and 14 bases lay between the germline ends. Germline V gene data show CDR1 as MDHEN and CDR2 as SYDVKM. There are 12 residues in the CDR3. The CDR3 region has the DNA TGTGCCACCCTAACAGAGTCGTATGGCTACACCTTC. Residues: CATLTESYGYTF.

The chain carries TRBV14 and TRBJ1-6; D is uncertain. The CDR3 contains 17 residues. Germline CDR1 reads SGHDN; CDR2 reads FVKESK. Trimming stripped 0 bases from V and 0 bases from J, with 9 bases between. The CDR3: CASSQERLSSYNSPLHF. The CDR3 coding sequence is TGTGCCAGCAGCCAAGAGAGGCTCAGCTCCTATAATTCACCCCTCCACTTT. The whole variable domain, remainder taken from reference TRBV14 and TRBJ1-6, is EAGVTQFPSHSVIEKGQTVTLRCDPISGHDNLYWYRRVMGKEIKFLLHFVKESKQDESGMPNNRFLAERTGGTYSTLKVQPAELEDSGVYFCASSQERLSSYNSPLHFGNGTRLTVT.

This sequence joins TRBV5-5 and TRBJ2-7, with TRBD1 matching over 9 bases. The V gene end was trimmed by 10 bases and the J gene end by 5 bases; junction bases not matched to a gene: 13. Germline V gene data show CDR1 as SGHKS and CDR2 as YYEKEE (reference sequence). The CDR3 is made up of 14 amino acids. CDR3: CAPLPDRGNHEQYF. CDR3 coding DNA: TGTGCCCCTCTCCCAGACAGGGGGAATCACGAGCAGTACTTC.

There are a few counts of this clone. The chain uses TRBV2 and TRBJ2-7; no definite D call. Germline V gives CDR1 SNHLY, CDR2 FYNNEI. The CDR3 is 12 residues long. Trimming stripped 3 bases from V and 6 bases from J, with 9 bases between. The chain's CDR3 is CASSDFPSEQYF. The CDR3 DNA follows: TGTGCCAGCAGTGATTTTCCCTCCGAGCAGTACTTC.

This rearrangement joins TRBV28 to TRBJ2-6; D is uncertain. The germline V gene encodes CDR1 MDHEN and CDR2 SYDVKM. Trimming cost V 6 bases and J 1 base, with 22 bases left between them. The CDR3 has 19 amino acids. In nucleotides, the CDR3 is TGTGCCAGCAGAGAGAACCCGAATAACTGGGCGTCTGGGGCCAACGTCCTGACTTTC. It translates to CASRENPNNWASGANVLTF. Filled out from reference TRBV28 and TRBJ2-6, the complete variable domain reads DVKVTQSSRYLVKRTGEKVFLECVQDMDHENMFWYRQDPGLGLRLIYFSYDVKMKEKGDIPEGYSVSREKKERFSLILESASTNQTSMYLCASRENPNNWASGANVLTFGAGSRLTVL.

CDR3 sequence reads: CASSPYSGNTIYF. The CDR3 DNA follows: TGTGCCAGCAGCCCCTACTCTGGAAACACCATATATTTT. This chain joins TRBV7-2 and TRBJ1-3; D not certain. The germline gives CDR1 SGHTA, CDR2 FQGNSA. The V end was cut by 5 bases, the J end by 0 bases, with 5 bases between. The CDR3 totals 13 residues. Looking up the rest from reference TRBV7-2 and TRBJ1-3 gives the full variable domain: GAGVSQSPSNKVTEKGKDVELRCDPISGHTALYWYRQSLGQGLEFLIYFQGNSAPDKSGLPSDRFSAERTGGSVSTLTIQRTQQEDSAVYLCASSPYSGNTIYFGEGSWLTVV.

This chain links TRBV19 with TRBJ2-7; D might be TRBD1 (5 bases). CDR1 LNHDA and CDR2 SQIVND come from the germline V gene (reference sequence). This CDR3 comprises 13 residues. Trimming stripped 4 bases from V and 3 bases from J, with 10 bases between. Here the CDR3 reads CASSNGAFYEQYF. The CDR3, as DNA: TGTGCCAGTAGTAATGGGGCCTTCTACGAGCAGTACTTC.

V is TRBV5-1 and J is TRBJ1-2; TRBD1 might be the D (6 bases). The germline gives CDR1 SGHRS, CDR2 YFSETQ. The CDR3 extends over 12 amino acids. The V gene lost 2 bases and the J gene lost 11 bases, with 13 bases spanning the gap. The CDR3 DNA reads TGCGCCAGCAGCTTTGGGCAGGGGAGTTACACCTTC. It codes for CASSFGQGSYTF.

This chain links TRBV4-3 with TRBJ2-3, with D possibly matching TRBD1 (6 bases). Germline V gives CDR1 LGHNA, CDR2 YSLEER. Trimming left V 0 bases short and J 6 bases short, with 10 bases between. This CDR3 is 14 amino acids long. The CDR3 is CASSQDQGSDTQYF. In nucleotides, the CDR3 is TGCGCCAGCAGCCAAGATCAGGGGTCGGATACGCAGTATTTT.

The sample holds a few counts of this clone. V and J are TRBV6-2 or TRBV6-3 and TRBJ2-1, with 11 bases lining up with TRBD2. Trimming cost V 4 bases and J 7 bases; bases outside gene matches: 12. The CDR3 runs to 17 residues. Germline CDR1 MNHEY, CDR2 SVGEGT. The CDR3 loop reads CASSLEVLAGGGNEQFF. The CDR3, as DNA: TGTGCCAGCAGTTTAGAAGTTCTAGCGGGAGGAGGAAATGAGCAGTTCTTC.

This chain connects TRBV12-3 or TRBV12-4 to TRBJ2-7; a possible D gene is TRBD1 (5 bases). Deletions cut 5 bases from V and 6 bases from J, with 11 bases between. This CDR3 spans 12 amino acids. In DNA form, the CDR3 reads TGTGCCAGCAGTCCGCAGGGTACCGAGCAGTACTTC. It specifies CASSPQGTEQYF.

The chain uses TRBV27 and TRBJ2-2; D not certain. The V end lost 3 bases, the J end lost 4 bases, and 9 bases lay between the germline ends. There are 14 residues in the CDR3. CDR1 and CDR2 (germline): MNHEY, SMNVEV (reference sequence). CDR3 sequence: CASSLVRTTGELFF. CDR3 nucleotide sequence: TGTGCCAGCAGTTTGGTGCGTACCACCGGGGAGCTGTTTTTT.

This clone occurred a few times. The V call is TRBV19, the J call TRBJ2-5, with 9 bases matching TRBD1. This CDR3 contains 16 residues. The germline gives CDR1 LNHDA, CDR2 SQIVND (reference sequence). V dropped 5 bases and J dropped 2; count of bases not matched to a gene: 9. CDR3 loop: CASSSQAGTGQETQYF. In DNA, the CDR3 is TGTGCCAGTAGTTCGCAAGCCGGGACAGGGCAAGAGACCCAGTACTTC.

This clone was counted a single time. This chain connects TRBV30 to TRBJ1-4, with 7 nucleotides matching TRBD1. V lost 8 bases and J lost 3; bases outside the gene matches: 6. CDR1 and CDR2 from the germline V gene are GTSNPN and SVGIG (reference sequence). This CDR3 contains 13 residues. Here the CDR3 DNA reads TGTGCCGGCAACAGGGGACCTAATGAAAAACTGTTTTTT. Protein sequence: CAGNRGPNEKLFF.

Only a few counts were recorded for this clone. This chain links TRBV7-7 with TRBJ2-1, with no clear D. This CDR3 has 13 residues. Germline-derived CDR1 and CDR2 are SSHAT and FNYEAQ (reference sequence). The V gene lost 1 base and the J gene lost 5 bases, with 6 bases spanning the gap. The CDR3 reads CASSLGRNNEQFF. The CDR3 DNA follows: TGTGCCAGCAGCTTAGGCAGAAACAATGAGCAGTTCTTC.

The V and J genes are TRBV18 and TRBJ2-7; D may be TRBD2 (6 bases). CDR1 KGHSH and CDR2 LQKENI come from the germline V gene. Trimming removed 3 bases from V and 11 bases from J, with 11 bases in between. This CDR3 has 11 amino acids. The CDR3: CASSPGTGEYF. The DNA for the CDR3 is TGTGCCAGCTCACCTGGGACGGGGGAGTACTTC. Full variable domain (rest looked up from reference TRBV18 and TRBJ2-7): NAGVMQNPRHLVRRRGQEARLRCSPMKGHSHVYWYRQLPEEGLKFMVYLQKENIIDESGMPKERFSAEFPKEGPSILRIQQVVRGDSAAYFCASSPGTGEYFGPGTRLTVT.

The V gene is TRBV7-7, the J gene TRBJ2-1; 9 bases are shared with TRBD2. CDR1 is SSHAT and CDR2 is FNYEAQ in the germline V gene (reference sequence). Trimming took 4 bases from V and 9 from J; bases not matched to a gene: 7. The CDR3 covers 14 residues. CDR3 DNA sequence: TGTGCCAGCAGCTCCTCTAGCGGGAAGGGTGAGCAGTTCTTC. Translating it yields CASSSSSGKGEQFF.

A note on this clone: Other DNA sequences within the sample encode an identical CDR3. V is TRBV2 and J is TRBJ2-1, with 14 bases that match TRBD2. The V and J ends lost 5 bases and 3 bases, in that order; junction bases with no gene match: 6. Per the germline V gene, CDR1 is SNHLY and CDR2 is FYNNEI. This CDR3 contains 17 residues. The CDR3 sequence: CASSYSGLAGVYNEQFF. CDR3 in DNA: TGTGCCAGCAGTTACTCGGGACTAGCGGGAGTCTACAATGAGCAGTTCTTC.

V gene TRBV6-4 combines with J gene TRBJ2-3; 7 bases are a match to TRBD2. With V trimmed by 6 bases and J by 4 bases, 10 bases remained unmatched. The CDR3 runs 15 residues. Germline assignment: CDR1 MRHNA and CDR2 SNTAGT. The CDR3 DNA reads as TGTGCCAGCAGCGTAACCACTAGCGACCCAGATACGCAGTATTTT. Translating gives CASSVTTSDPDTQYF.

The V and J genes are TRBV7-9 and TRBJ2-7; no definite D call. CDR3 length: 13 amino acids. The germline CDR1 and CDR2 sequences are SEHNR and FQNEAQ (reference sequence). V shed 5 bases and J shed 5 bases, with 13 bases lying between them. CDR3 in DNA: TGTGCCAGCAGCCCGCGGTTGGTTGACGAGCAGTACTTC. Its protein is CASSPRLVDEQYF.

V gene TRBV6-5 combines with J gene TRBJ1-6; 9 nucleotides agree with TRBD1. J lost 10 bases, V lost 7 bases, and 8 bases had no gene match. The CDR3 contains 14 residues. From germline, CDR1 is MNHEY and CDR2 SVGAGI. CDR3 coding DNA: TGTGCCAGCAACTTACAGGGGGCAGGGTCACCCCTCCACTTT. It yields the protein CASNLQGAGSPLHF.

The chain employs TRBV4-1 and TRBJ2-2, with 7 bases fitting TRBD1. Trimming cost V 1 base and J 7 bases; bases outside gene matches: 15. This CDR3 region has 18 residues. Germline loops: CDR1 MGHRA, CDR2 YSYEKL. The CDR3 nucleotides are TGCGCCAGCAGCCAAGCAAGAGATGGGACAGTCACGGGCGGGGAGCTGTTTTTT. Residues: CASSQARDGTVTGGELFF.

The V call is TRBV29-1, the J call TRBJ1-4, with a weak D call TRBD1 (5 bases). The CDR3 sequence is 14 residues long. Germline V gene sequence: CDR1 SQVTM, CDR2 ANQGSEA. CDR3 nucleotide sequence: TGCATCTCGGCCCGACAGTTTACTAATGAAAAACTGTTTTTT. It codes for CISARQFTNEKLFF.

This clone was counted between two and nine times. The chain recombines TRBV9 with TRBJ1-1; D unresolved. V lost 7 bases and J lost 2, with 15 bases in between. Germline CDR1 SGDLS, CDR2 YYNGEE. The CDR3 is made up of 14 amino acids. CDR3: CASRHSPKNTEAFF. The CDR3 DNA sequence: TGTGCCAGCCGCCACAGCCCCAAAAACACTGAAGCTTTCTTT.